This TCR beta chain was sequenced in a study of T cell repertoires in cytomegalovirus infection. Study summary: Well-studied HLA-B-restricted CMV epitopes were used in the study alongside recently identified HLA-C-restricted ones. Both a matching HLA type and CMV infection were indicated by public TCR beta signatures.

Overall study findings and caveats: CMV carriers having the relevant HLA were flagged by cumulative public TCR beta family frequency. In two of eight donors, the top clonotype was HLA-C-restricted CMV-specific.

From the reads, TCRdb called clonotypes with MiXCR, one entry per CDR3 protein. Here the sample spans approximately 470,000 distinct CDR3 sequences, roughly 42% being singletons. This clonotype was detected a few times. Its antigen remains unidentified. This CDR3 has 16 residues. The germline CDR1 and CDR2 sequences are SEHNR and FQNEAQ (reference sequence). Trimming shortened V by 2 bases and J by 3 bases, and 14 bases separated the two germline ends. The V and J genes are TRBV7-9 and TRBJ2-1; D gene unclear. Sequenced material: cultured PBMCs, taken from culture after CMV antigen stimulation. The TCR originated in a human donor in good health (CMV status not recorded). Some clones in this sample may be carry-over from other donors' samples. In nucleotides, the CDR3 is TGTGCCAGCAGCTTAACTTCCGGTCTAATCTACAATGAGCAGTTCTTC. Its protein product is CASSLTSGLIYNEQFF.